These T cell receptor beta chains were read from a single sample in a study of cytomegalovirus exposure and HLA in healthy donors. TCRdb keeps only in-frame clones here, not all; method: immunoSEQ multiplex PCR. The table records under 400,000 clones, approximately 85% of them present only once. Input material: PBMCs. These TCRs come from a man under 40 in good health and CMV-seronegative. Each CDR3 is given without its conserved first and last residue. A D gene is named only where the DNA matches it firmly.

V gene	D gene	J gene	CDR3 protein
TRBV4-3	TRBD2	TRBJ2-3	ASSQDFSGLAGRVTQY
TRBV18	NA	TRBJ1-3	ASSPSDTIY
TRBV4-1	NA	TRBJ2-5	ASSLRGDQETQY
TRBV6-5	NA	TRBJ1-5	ASSLSGFSNQPQH
TRBV7-6	TRBD1	TRBJ1-6	ASSPGQGLSNYNSPLH
TRBV5-6	NA	TRBJ2-7	ASSLVAGGYEQY
TRBV30	TRBD1	TRBJ2-3	AWSDDRGRKTDTQY
TRBV4-3	TRBD2	TRBJ2-7	ASSQILAGGNPTYEQY
TRBV7-2	NA	TRBJ2-6	ASSLGLRGANVLT
TRBV25-1	NA	TRBJ1-1	ASSEQGIPLNTEAF
TRBV30	NA	TRBJ1-5	AWSVREDQPQH
TRBV18	NA	TRBJ1-2	ASSLTDSARPRGYT
TRBV2	NA	TRBJ1-6	ASSGSSGFNSPLH
TRBV19	TRBD2	TRBJ2-1	ASSIAGLVDNEQF
TRBV11-2	NA	TRBJ2-5	ASSHGVRGTQY
TRBV7-9	NA	TRBJ2-1	ASSHSEQQNNEQF
TRBV30	TRBD1	TRBJ2-4	AWTPPTGPWGIQY
TRBV13	TRBD1	TRBJ2-3	ASSLDRGRTDTQY
TRBV19	NA	TRBJ1-6	ASIGARGNNSPLH
TRBV10-2	NA	TRBJ1-1	ASSRFPPDRRSTEAF
TRBV5-1	TRBD1	TRBJ1-2	ASSLGSRTGLNGYT
TRBV2	NA	TRBJ1-6	ASSEATANSPLH
TRBV6-6	NA	TRBJ1-1	ASSTTRTEAF
TRBV19	NA	TRBJ1-3	ASSVFFGEAGNTIY
TRBV11-2	NA	TRBJ1-6	ASSPQGRVSPLH
TRBV18	NA	TRBJ2-5	ASSPSRSETQY
TRBV5-6	NA	TRBJ1-2	ASSFNNYGYT
TRBV2	NA	TRBJ1-5	AWGLNQPQH
TRBV25-1	TRBD1	TRBJ1-1	ASTGQGKAF
TRBV10-3	TRBD1	TRBJ1-4	AISESAGGDEKLF
TRBV11-3	NA	TRBJ1-1	ASSLVRETEAF
TRBV5-6	TRBD1	TRBJ1-5	ASSNTQGARGQPQH
TRBV7-9	NA	TRBJ2-2	ASSLGRVGGNTGELF
TRBV5-1	TRBD1	TRBJ1-6	ASSQGTGGSPLH
TRBV5-4	TRBD1	TRBJ1-1	ASSLVQGATEAF